These T cell receptor beta chains were read from a single sample in a study of T cell responses to AZD1222 COVID-19 vaccine. Profiling relied on immunoSEQ multiplex PCR, and the TCRdb table lists in-frame clones only, not all of them. The table has 95,000 to 150,000 clones, 90% seen once; the top ten hold approximately 7.6%. Sequences were derived from peripheral blood, sampled on day 0 of AZD1222 vaccination. The receptors were gathered from an adult in good health. Both conserved end residues are part of each CDR3. The order of the fields is J gene, clone size, D gene, V gene, CDR3 DNA, CDR3 protein. D genes are given only for firm matches. Only part of the rows carry a size: once, few, many, or a class if the clone is expanded.

TRBJ2-7,once,.,TRBV6-2/TRBV6-3,TGTGCCAGCAGTTTTGGCTTCGCCTACGAGCAGTACTTC,CASSFGFAYEQYF
TRBJ1-5,.,.,TRBV10-3,TGTGCCATCAGTGAGTCTGGGACGGCGAGGCCCCAGCATTTT,CAISESGTARPQHF
TRBJ1-3,.,.,TRBV5-4,TGTGCCAGCAGCTTTGACCGAGGATTCTCTGGAAACACCATATATTTT,CASSFDRGFSGNTIYF
TRBJ2-2,.,.,TRBV4-1,TGCGCCAGCAACAAGATGATTCAGGACCCGGCGGGGAGCACCGGGGAGCTGTTTTTT,CASNKMIQDPAGSTGELFF
TRBJ1-2,.,.,TRBV28,TGTGCCAGCAGGGGGCCCCCGAGGGCGGGAGGCTACACCTTC,CASRGPPRAGGYTF
TRBJ2-1,.,TRBD2,TRBV7-3,TGTGCCAGCAGCTTAGGGCCTAGCGGGGTAGGGTATGAGCAGTTCTTC,CASSLGPSGVGYEQFF
TRBJ2-2,.,.,TRBV28,TGTGCCAGCAGTCCACCCCCGGACAGCCTTTGGACCGGGGAGCTGTTTTTT,CASSPPPDSLWTGELFF
TRBJ2-2,.,.,TRBV9,TGTGCCAGCAGCCCCAACACCGGGGAGCTGTTTTTT,CASSPNTGELFF
TRBJ2-4,.,.,TRBV21-1,TGTGCCAGCAGCGGGAAGGGCCCAGCCAAAAACATTCAGTACTTC,CASSGKGPAKNIQYF
TRBJ2-2,.,TRBD1,TRBV28,TGTGCCAGCAGTTCCCGGGACAGGGGGATGACCGGGGAGCTGTTTTTT,CASSSRDRGMTGELFF
TRBJ1-2,.,.,TRBV18,TGTGCCAGCTCACCTGCAGATCTGGGCTATGGCTACACCTTC,CASSPADLGYGYTF
TRBJ2-2,.,TRBD2,TRBV7-9,TGTGCCAGCAGCTTGCCCTTCCGTGGAAGCGGGAGGTCGAACGGGGAGCTGTTTTTT,CASSLPFRGSGRSNGELFF
TRBJ2-1,few,.,TRBV6-4,TGTGCCAGCAGTGACTCCCGGACTGGCTCCTACAATGAGCAGTTCTTC,CASSDSRTGSYNEQFF
TRBJ1-2,.,TRBD1,TRBV25-1,TGTGCCAGCAGTGAATTGGGACAGCTTAACTATGGCTACACCTTC,CASSELGQLNYGYTF
TRBJ1-6,.,.,TRBV5-5,TGTGCCAGCAGCTTGTCTGGGGGTTACTCACCCCTCCACTTT,CASSLSGGYSPLHF
TRBJ2-7,.,TRBD2,TRBV11-2,TGTGCCAGCAGCCGGGGGGGGGCTTCGTACGAGCAGTACTTC,CASSRGGASYEQYF
TRBJ2-3,once,.,TRBV19,TGTGCCAGTAGTATCCGTGGAGCTGTCACAGATACGCAGTATTTT,CASSIRGAVTDTQYF
TRBJ1-3,.,.,TRBV11-2,TGTGCCAGCAGCTTGAATCCAGGAGGCGGAAACACCATATATTTT,CASSLNPGGGNTIYF
TRBJ2-5,.,TRBD2,TRBV7-2,TGTGCCAGCAGCTTGGTGACTAGCGGGAGAAGAGAGACCCAGTACTTC,CASSLVTSGRRETQYF
TRBJ2-1,.,TRBD2,TRBV28,TGTGCCAGCAGTTCCGGGGCGGGAGTTGAGCAGTTCTTC,CASSSGAGVEQFF
TRBJ1-6,.,TRBD1,TRBV5-8,TGTGCCAGCAGCTGGACAGGGGAGGGTTCACCCCTCCACTTT,CASSWTGEGSPLHF
TRBJ2-5,.,.,TRBV7-9,TGTGCCAGCAGCTTCGCTGACAGGTTCCAAGAGACCCAGTACTTC,CASSFADRFQETQYF
TRBJ1-3,.,.,TRBV5-6,TGTGCCAGCAGCCTGGGGGGAAACACCATATATTTT,CASSLGGNTIYF
TRBJ2-2,.,.,TRBV27,TGTGCCAGCAGTTTGAAGAGGGGTATCACCGGGGAGCTGTTTTTT,CASSLKRGITGELFF
TRBJ1-2,.,TRBD1,TRBV28,TGTGCCAGCAGCCCCACCGACAGGGGCTATGGCTACACCTTC,CASSPTDRGYGYTF
TRBJ2-3,few,TRBD1,TRBV11-3,TGTGCCAGCAGCTCCGGGACAGAGTTTACAGATACGCAGTATTTT,CASSSGTEFTDTQYF
TRBJ1-1,.,TRBD1,TRBV7-9,TGTGCCAGCAGCTTCAGGGGGCTTGGCACTGAAGCTTTCTTT,CASSFRGLGTEAFF
TRBJ1-5,.,.,TRBV12-3/TRBV12-4,TGTGCCAGCAGTTCGCCAGGAGAGCAGCCCCAGCATTTT,CASSSPGEQPQHF
TRBJ2-2,.,.,TRBV6-2/TRBV6-3,TGTGCCAGCAGTTACGCTACTTCGAACACCGGGGAGCTGTTTTTT,CASSYATSNTGELFF
TRBJ2-3,.,TRBD2,TRBV2,TGTGCCAGCAGTGGAGGGACTAGCGGGAGAGATACGCAGTATTTT,CASSGGTSGRDTQYF
TRBJ2-1,.,.,TRBV27,TGTGCCAGCAGTTTATCGATAGACAATGAGCAGTTCTTC,CASSLSIDNEQFF
TRBJ2-1,.,TRBD2,TRBV2,TGTGCCAGCAGTGAAGCGCTTCGGACTAGAGCTAATGAGCAGTTCTTC,CASSEALRTRANEQFF
TRBJ2-2,.,.,TRBV19,TGTGCCAGTAGTATAGTCCCTAACCTTCACACCGGGGAGCTGTTTTTT,CASSIVPNLHTGELFF
TRBJ2-7,.,TRBD2,TRBV7-2,TGTGCCAGCAGCTTTAGCGGGAGGCCCTACGAGCAGTACTTC,CASSFSGRPYEQYF
TRBJ2-2,.,.,TRBV18,TGTGCCAGCTCACCAACACACAACACCGGGGAGCTGTTTTTT,CASSPTHNTGELFF
TRBJ2-7,.,.,TRBV5-1,TGCGCCAGCAGCAATGGGGCAGACGAGCAGTACTTC,CASSNGADEQYF
TRBJ1-2,.,.,TRBV7-2,TGTGCCAGCAGCCGTGCCGGACAGACTAACTATGGCTACACCTTC,CASSRAGQTNYGYTF
TRBJ1-2,.,.,TRBV28,TGTGCCAGCGGACAAAGGAACTATGGCTACACCTTC,CASGQRNYGYTF
TRBJ2-3,.,.,TRBV25-1,TGTGCCAGCAGTGACCGGTCGAGAGGGGTAGGAGGTCCAGATACGCAGTATTTT,CASSDRSRGVGGPDTQYF
TRBJ1-3,once,.,TRBV4-1,TGCGCCAGCAGCCAAGAAGGGTCTGGGGCTGGAAACACCATATATTTT,CASSQEGSGAGNTIYF
TRBJ1-5,.,.,TRBV19,TGTGCCAGTAGTATTAGGGCCCCACAGGTGTTCGAAAGCAATCAGCCCCAGCATTTT,CASSIRAPQVFESNQPQHF
TRBJ2-7,.,.,TRBV5-1,TGCGCCAGCAGCTTGGTTCTCGGGGGGCAGGGCACGGGCGAGCAGTACTTC,CASSLVLGGQGTGEQYF
TRBJ1-1,.,.,TRBV6-4,TGTGCCAGCAGCCTATCGGGGGGGCAAGGTGAAGCTTTCTTT,CASSLSGGQGEAFF
TRBJ1-1,.,TRBD1,TRBV27,TGTGCCAGCAGTTTGGCCACAGGGGGCCGAGCTTTCTTT,CASSLATGGRAFF
TRBJ1-1,once,.,TRBV28,TGTGCCAGCAGTTTATTAAGGACGGAGAACACTGAAGCTTTCTTT,CASSLLRTENTEAFF
TRBJ1-2,.,TRBD1,TRBV11-2,TGTGCCAGCAGCCCCCGGGACAGAGTATATGGCTACACCTTC,CASSPRDRVYGYTF
TRBJ2-4,few,.,TRBV19,TGTGCCAGTAGTCCGGGACTGGAAAACATTCAGTACTTC,CASSPGLENIQYF
TRBJ2-3,.,TRBD2,TRBV10-3,TGTGCCACCAGACTAGCGGGAGGACCGACAGATACGCAGTATTTT,CATRLAGGPTDTQYF
TRBJ2-7,.,.,TRBV5-1,TGCGCCAGCAGCTTGGTATCACAGACGGCCCGGGGAGAGCAGTACTTC,CASSLVSQTARGEQYF
TRBJ1-4,.,TRBD1,TRBV6-5,TGTGCCAGCAGCCTCCCCGGGACAGGGTTTGAAAAACTGTTTTTT,CASSLPGTGFEKLFF
TRBJ1-5,.,.,TRBV18,TGTGCCAGCTCTGATCGGATTATCCTAAATCAGCCCCAGCATTTT,CASSDRIILNQPQHF
TRBJ2-1,.,.,TRBV29-1,TGCAGCGTTTCCGGGAGAGCGTCCAACAATGAGCAGTTCTTC,CSVSGRASNNEQFF
TRBJ2-1,.,TRBD1,TRBV9,TGTGCCAGCAGCGTAGTAGGGGGCCACCTGTTCTTC,CASSVVGGHLFF
TRBJ2-1,.,.,TRBV11-3,TGTGCCAGCAGCTTAAGGAGCGGGTCTTCCTACAATGAGCAGTTCTTC,CASSLRSGSSYNEQFF